The 6 T cell receptor beta chains listed next were all sequenced from one sample in a study of immune characterization of retroperitoneal liposarcoma. TCRdb redid the calling of the PCR reads with MiXCR, one entry per CDR3 protein. The sample includes around 13,000 distinct CDR3 sequences, over 45% of them seen just once. Sequenced sample: tumor tissue. The source of these receptors is a female donor with retroperitoneal liposarcoma.

J is TRBJ2-1 and V is TRBV27; TRBD1 might be the D (5 bases). CDR1 is MNHEY and CDR2 is SMNVEV in the germline V gene (reference sequence). The CDR3 spans 13 residues. With 3 bases removed from V and 4 bases from J, the gap between germline ends came to 7 bases. The CDR3 region is CASSLGLYNEQFF. The CDR3 bases are TGTGCCAGCAGTTTGGGGCTATACAATGAGCAGTTCTTC.

In this sample, this clonotype turned up once. This chain connects TRBV27 to TRBJ2-3; D may match TRBD1 or TRBD2 (5 bases each). The CDR3 runs to 14 residues. Germline V lookup: CDR1 MNHEY, CDR2 SMNVEV (reference sequence). V was shortened by 1 base and J by 8 bases, with 13 bases between the two germline ends. The chain's CDR3 is CASSLWGTQGTQYF. For the CDR3, the DNA is TGTGCCAGCAGTTTATGGGGGACCCAAGGTACGCAGTATTTT.

The chain has TRBV27 and TRBJ2-6, with no clear D. Trimming pared 3 bases from V and 5 bases from J, leaving 11 bases between. Germline values: CDR1 MNHEY, CDR2 SMNVEV (reference sequence). The CDR3 length is 15 residues. In DNA form, the CDR3 reads TGTGCCAGCAGTTTTCTTGGGGTTTGGGCCAACGTCCTGACTTTC. This codes for CASSFLGVWANVLTF.

This clonotype was recorded a few times. The chain recombines TRBV27 with TRBJ2-5; D not resolved. TRBJ2-7 matches the DNA end more closely, so the J call is doubtful. This CDR3 is built from 15 residues. Germline V gene sequence: CDR1 MNHEY, CDR2 SMNVEV (reference sequence). The CDR3 DNA follows: TGTGCCAGCAGTTTACGTCCGGGTGTAGAGTACGAGCAGTACTTC. Amino acids: CASSLRPGVEYEQYF.

This clonotype was observed a handful of times. The chain recombines TRBV27 with TRBJ2-1; D not certain. The closer fit of TRBJ2-7 to the DNA end suggests the J call may be wrong. CDR1 is MNHEY and CDR2 is SMNVEV in the germline V gene (reference sequence). The CDR3 is 14 amino acids. CDR3 protein: CASSFTQSSYEQYF. The CDR3 coding sequence is TGTGCCAGCAGTTTTACCCAAAGCTCCTACGAGCAGTACTTC.

The chain uses TRBV6-1 and TRBJ2-5; 9 nucleotides match TRBD1. The DNA end lines up better with TRBJ2-1; the J call may be wrong. Germline V CDR1 and CDR2: MNHNS, SASEGT. CDR3 length equals 21 residues. The DNA of the CDR3 is TGTGCCAGCAGTGAAGAAGTATCGGGACAGGGTCGATACTCCTTTAACTACGAGCAGTTCTTC. Protein: CASSEEVSGQGRYSFNYEQFF.